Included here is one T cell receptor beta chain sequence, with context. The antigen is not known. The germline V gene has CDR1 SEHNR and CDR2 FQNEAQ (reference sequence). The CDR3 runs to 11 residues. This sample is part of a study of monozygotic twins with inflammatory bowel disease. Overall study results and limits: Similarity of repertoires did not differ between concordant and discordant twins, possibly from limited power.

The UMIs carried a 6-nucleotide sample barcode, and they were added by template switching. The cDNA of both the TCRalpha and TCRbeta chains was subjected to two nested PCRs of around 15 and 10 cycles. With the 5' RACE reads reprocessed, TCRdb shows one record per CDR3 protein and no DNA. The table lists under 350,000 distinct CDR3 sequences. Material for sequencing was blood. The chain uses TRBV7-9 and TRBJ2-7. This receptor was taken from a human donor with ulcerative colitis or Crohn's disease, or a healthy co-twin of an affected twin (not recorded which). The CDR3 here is CASSLAREQYF. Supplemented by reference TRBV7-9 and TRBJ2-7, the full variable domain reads DTGVSQNPRHKITKRGQNVTFRCDPISEHNRLYWYRQTLGQGPEFLTYFQNEAQLEKSRLLSDRFSAERPKGSFSTLEIQRTEQGDSAMYLCASSLAREQYFGPGTRLTVT.